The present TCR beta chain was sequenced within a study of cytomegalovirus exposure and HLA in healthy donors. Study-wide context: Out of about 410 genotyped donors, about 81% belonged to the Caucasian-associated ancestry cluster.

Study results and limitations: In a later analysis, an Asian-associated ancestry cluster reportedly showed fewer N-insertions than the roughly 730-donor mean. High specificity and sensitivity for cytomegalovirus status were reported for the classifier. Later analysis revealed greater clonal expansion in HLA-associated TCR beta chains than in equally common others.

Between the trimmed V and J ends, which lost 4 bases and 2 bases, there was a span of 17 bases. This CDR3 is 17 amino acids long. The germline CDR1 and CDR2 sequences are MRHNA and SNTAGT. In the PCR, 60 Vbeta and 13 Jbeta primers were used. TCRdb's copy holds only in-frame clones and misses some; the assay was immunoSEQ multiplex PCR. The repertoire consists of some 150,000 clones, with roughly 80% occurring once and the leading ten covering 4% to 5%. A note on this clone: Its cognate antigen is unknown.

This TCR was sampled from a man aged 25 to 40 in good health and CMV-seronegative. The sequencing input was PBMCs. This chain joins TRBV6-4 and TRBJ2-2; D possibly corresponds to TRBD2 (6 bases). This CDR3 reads CASSARRVDVNTGELFF. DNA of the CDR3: TGTGCCAGCAGTGCCCGGAGGGTGGATGTAAACACCGGGGAGCTGTTTTTT.